Below are 16 T cell receptor beta chains sequenced from a single sample in a study of shared clonotypes between healthy human individuals. Assay used: immunoSEQ multiplex PCR; TCRdb lists only in-frame clones, some missing. The repertoire holds approximately 2.3 million clones, with more than 80% as singletons. The sequenced sample was naive CD4+ T cells from PBMCs. The subset denotes: CD45RA+ positively selected. These TCRs come from a man between 18 and 29 years old in good health. Some clones in this sample may be carry-over from other donors' samples.

This clone is a singleton in its sample. This rearrangement joins TRBV2 to TRBJ1-2; D might be TRBD1 (6 bases). CDR3 length: 15 residues. CDR1 and CDR2 (germline): SNHLY, FYNNEI. V lost 2 bases and J lost 5, with 15 bases in between. CDR3 DNA sequence: TGTGCCAGCAGTGAATCTCCGGGGGCGAGTTATGGCTACACCTTC. It codes for CASSESPGASYGYTF.

V and J are TRBV7-3 and TRBJ2-1; 10 nucleotides align to TRBD2. Germline lookup yields CDR1 SGHTA and CDR2 FQGTGA. Trimming took 1 base from V and 6 from J; bases not matched to a gene: 3. This CDR3 region has 15 residues. This CDR3 is CASSLSPSGGNEQFF. In DNA form, the CDR3 reads TGTGCCAGCAGCTTAAGTCCTAGCGGGGGCAATGAGCAGTTCTTC.

This chain joins TRBV11-2 and TRBJ2-3, with a possible D match to TRBD2 (6 bases). CDR1 and CDR2 from the germline V gene are SGHAT and FQNNGV. V lost 3 bases and J lost 2, with 12 bases in between. This CDR3 contains 15 residues. The CDR3 DNA follows: TGTGCCAGCAGCTTTAAAAGGCGGGACACAGATACGCAGTATTTT. Translation gives CASSFKRRDTDTQYF.

The chain combines TRBV5-8 with TRBJ2-5; either TRBD1 or TRBD2 may supply D (6 bases each). This CDR3 has 13 residues. Trimming removed 1 base from V and 5 bases from J, with 9 bases in between. The germline gives CDR1 SGHTS, CDR2 YDEGEE. The CDR3 sequence is CASSLKGGETQYF. The CDR3 region has the DNA TGTGCCAGCAGCTTGAAGGGGGGCGAGACCCAGTACTTC.

V usage is TRBV7-9 and J usage is TRBJ2-3; 8 bases match TRBD1. The CDR3 loop spans 17 amino acids. Per the germline V gene, CDR1 is SEHNR and CDR2 is FQNEAQ (reference sequence). V was clipped by 1 base and J by 3 bases; unmatched bases: 9. CDR3 nucleotides: TGTGCCAGCAGCTTAGATGGCCGACAGGGGAAAACAGATACGCAGTATTTT. It translates to CASSLDGRQGKTDTQYF.

This clone was detected once. The V and J genes are TRBV30 and TRBJ2-5, with D perhaps TRBD1 (5 bases). With 4 bases removed from V and 5 bases from J, the gap between germline ends came to 17 bases. Germline lookup yields CDR1 GTSNPN and CDR2 SVGIG (reference sequence). The CDR3 is 14 residues long. The CDR3 loop is CAWTVGVPHETQYF. The CDR3 DNA is TGTGCCTGGACCGTAGGGGTTCCACACGAGACCCAGTACTTC.

The chain uses TRBV7-2 and TRBJ1-1, with TRBD1 as a possible D gene (5 bases). The CDR3 is made up of 14 amino acids. V lost 4 bases to trimming and J lost 4 bases, with 13 bases between them. Germline-derived CDR1 and CDR2 are SGHTA and FQGNSA. CDR3 DNA sequence: TGTGCCAGCAGCTCCGACAGTCTCCGCACTGAAGCTTTCTTT. Translated, it gives CASSSDSLRTEAFF.

For the CDR3, the DNA is TGTGCCAGCAGTGAAAGGGGGGCGGGTAGCTCCTACAATGAGCAGTTCTTC. Protein: CASSERGAGSSYNEQFF. The chain employs TRBV6-1 and TRBJ2-1; the D gene could be TRBD1 or TRBD2 (6 bases each). Trimming cost V 2 bases and J 0 bases, with 14 bases left between them. CDR3 length: 17 amino acids. Germline V gene sequence: CDR1 MNHNS, CDR2 SASEGT.

This chain links TRBV5-8 with TRBJ2-2; 9 bases agree with TRBD1. Trimming at V came to 4 bases and at J to 6 bases, leaving 7 bases not matched to a gene. Germline values: CDR1 SGHTS, CDR2 YDEGEE. The CDR3 has 15 residues. The CDR3 DNA is TGTGCCAGCAGCCTGGGGGGACAGGGTCCCGGGGAGCTGTTTTTT. Protein sequence: CASSLGGQGPGELFF. Combining the CDR3 with reference TRBV5-8 and TRBJ2-2 gives the whole variable domain EAGVTQSPTHLIKTRGQQATLRCSPISGHTSVYWYQQALGLGLQFLLWYDEGEERNRGNFPPRFSGRQFPNYSSELNVNALELEDSALYLCASSLGGQGPGELFFGEGSRLTVL.

The chain combines TRBV7-2 with TRBJ2-3; 7 bases line up with TRBD2. Germline loops: CDR1 SGHTA, CDR2 FQGNSA. The CDR3 loop spans 15 amino acids. With V trimmed by 5 bases and J by 4 bases, 9 bases remained unmatched. CDR3 nucleotides: TGTGCCAGCAGCCCTCAGCGGGGCCCCCCAGATACGCAGTATTTT. This sequence encodes CASSPQRGPPDTQYF.

The J gene is TRBJ2-7, the V gene TRBV25-1, with 7 bases that match TRBD2. The germline CDR1 and CDR2 sequences are MGHDK and SYGVNS. J gave up 4 bases and V 5 bases, and 17 bases lay outside the gene matches. The CDR3 is 17 amino acids. CDR3: CASSPSSGLPREYEQYF. CDR3 DNA: TGTGCCAGCAGTCCTTCGTCGGGACTACCGAGGGAGTACGAGCAGTACTTC.

This chain uses TRBV5-1 with TRBJ2-1, with 12 positions matching TRBD2. J was trimmed by 7 bases and V by 3 bases; bases with no gene match: 5. In germline, CDR1 is SGHRS, CDR2 YFSETQ. This CDR3 comprises 15 residues. CDR3: CASSSGLAGSNEQFF. The CDR3 bases are TGCGCCAGCAGCTCAGGACTAGCGGGAAGTAATGAGCAGTTCTTC.

The chain uses TRBV2 and TRBJ1-2; 11 bases fit TRBD1. CDR3 length equals 14 residues. Germline V CDR1 and CDR2: SNHLY, FYNNEI. Germline trimming cut 6 bases from V and 8 bases from J; bases unmatched to any gene: 8. CDR3 coding DNA: TGTGCCAGCAGCGGACAGGGGGCGCCTCAGGGCTACACCTTC. This gives the protein CASSGQGAPQGYTF.

The V gene is TRBV27, the J gene TRBJ1-2; TRBD1 might be the D (5 bases). The length of the CDR3 is 16 residues. Germline CDR1 reads MNHEY; CDR2 reads SMNVEV (reference sequence). V dropped 2 bases and J dropped 2 bases, with 15 bases sitting between them. CDR3 nucleotides: TGTGCCAGCAGTTTAAGCCTTGGGGGTCGAAACTATGGCTACACCTTC. Residues: CASSLSLGGRNYGYTF.

V usage is TRBV6-5 and J usage is TRBJ2-3; TRBD2 might be the D (5 bases). Germline-derived CDR1 and CDR2 are MNHEY and SVGAGI. V shed 2 bases and J shed 1 base, with 7 bases lying between them. The CDR3 covers 14 residues. The CDR3 DNA is TGTGCCAGCAGTTACGGACTCCGCACAGATACGCAGTATTTT. It yields the protein CASSYGLRTDTQYF.

The CDR3 sequence is CASSRSGISTDTQYF. The CDR3 DNA follows: TGTGCCAGCAGCCGTAGCGGGATAAGCACAGATACGCAGTATTTT. The chain has TRBV14 and TRBJ2-3; 8 bases are shared with TRBD2. With 4 bases clipped from V and 0 bases from J, the junction kept 3 bases outside the gene matches. Germline lookup yields CDR1 SGHDN and CDR2 FVKESK. The CDR3 is 15 amino acids.